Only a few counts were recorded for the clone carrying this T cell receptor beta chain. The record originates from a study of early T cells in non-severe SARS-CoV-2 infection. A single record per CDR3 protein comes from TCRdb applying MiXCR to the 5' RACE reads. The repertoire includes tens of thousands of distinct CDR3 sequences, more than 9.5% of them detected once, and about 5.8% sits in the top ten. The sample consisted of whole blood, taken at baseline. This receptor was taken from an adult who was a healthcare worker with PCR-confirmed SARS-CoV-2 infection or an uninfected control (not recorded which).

CDR3 region: CASSLDGGAYEQYF. The CDR3 bases are TGCGCCAGCAGCTTAGATGGTGGGGCCTACGAGCAGTACTTC. This chain joins TRBV5-1 and TRBJ2-7; D unclear. CDR1 and CDR2 from the germline V gene are SGHRS and YFSETQ. The CDR3 is made up of 14 amino acids. Trimming took 2 bases from V and 2 from J, leaving 11 bases between them.